Below are 23 T cell receptor beta chains sequenced from a single sample in a study of T cell repertoires in cytomegalovirus infection. Antigens for these TCRs are unknown. Each CDR3 protein gets one entry after TCRdb re-called the reads with MiXCR. The sample shows over 55,000 distinct CDR3 sequences, around 20% of them seen only once. The source material was CD8+ T cells from cultured PBMCs, sampled from culture after CMV antigen stimulation. The receptors come from a human donor in good health (CMV status not recorded). Some clones in this sample may be carry-over from other donors' samples.

In its sample, this clonotype was seen a few times. This chain uses TRBV6-1 with TRBJ2-7; 8 bases are shared with TRBD2. The CDR3 is 12 residues long. Per the germline V gene, CDR1 is MNHNS and CDR2 is SASEGT. The junction had 6 bases not matched to a gene; V was cut back by 9 bases and J by 5 bases. The CDR3: CASLAGFNEQYF. CDR3 coding DNA: TGTGCCAGTTTAGCGGGGTTCAACGAGCAGTACTTC.

The V and J genes are TRBV7-2 and TRBJ1-6, with D perhaps matching TRBD1 (5 bases). Between the trimmed V and J ends, which lost 1 base and 3 bases, there was a span of 10 bases. The CDR3 has 16 residues. Germline V gives CDR1 SGHTA, CDR2 FQGNSA. CDR3 region: CASSLGAGLYNSPLHF. CDR3 in DNA: TGTGCCAGCAGCTTAGGGGCGGGACTCTATAATTCACCCCTCCACTTT.

The chain is built from TRBV20-1 and TRBJ2-7, with 12 bases identical to TRBD1. V lost 5 bases and J lost 5; bases outside the gene matches: 4. CDR3 length: 13 amino acids. Germline loops: CDR1 DFQATT, CDR2 SNEGSKA (reference sequence). In nucleotides, the CDR3 is TGCAGTGCTGTGGGGGACAGGGGGCACGAGCAGTACTTC. The encoded protein is CSAVGDRGHEQYF.

The chain has TRBV12-3 or TRBV12-4 and TRBJ1-2; weak D call: TRBD1 (5 bases). V lost 7 bases, J lost 8 bases, and 17 bases lay in between. The CDR3 consists of 13 residues. CDR3 residues: CASTSDSQRGYTF. The CDR3 region has the DNA TGTGCCAGCACCTCCGACAGCCAGAGGGGCTACACCTTC.

The chain combines TRBV7-6 with TRBJ1-1; no reliable D call. This CDR3 is built from 12 residues. Germline CDR1 SGHVS, CDR2 FNYEAQ. V shed 4 bases and J shed 6 bases, with 9 bases lying between them. As DNA, the CDR3 is TGTGCCAGCAGCTCGGGGAGTTCTGAAGCTTTCTTT. Its protein is CASSSGSSEAFF.

V usage is TRBV7-6 and J usage is TRBJ1-6; TRBD1 aligns across 9 bases. This CDR3 contains 14 residues. Germline-derived CDR1 and CDR2 are SGHVS and FNYEAQ. V was pared by 4 bases and J by 7 bases, with 2 bases of the junction left unmatched. CDR3 in amino acids: CASSSTGGNSPLHF. The CDR3 bases are TGTGCCAGCAGCTCGACAGGGGGAAATTCACCCCTCCACTTT.

This clonotype was found a few times. The genes are TRBV6-2 or TRBV6-3 and TRBJ1-1; D is ambiguous. Germline CDR1 reads MNHEY; CDR2 reads SVGEGT. Between the trimmed V and J ends, which lost 1 base and 0 bases, there was a span of 6 bases. The CDR3 extends over 14 amino acids. CDR3 nucleotide sequence: TGTGCCAGCAGTTACTGGGCCCTGAACACTGAAGCTTTCTTT. It encodes CASSYWALNTEAFF.

This clonotype was seen only a few times. The rearrangement uses TRBV6-5 and TRBJ1-1; the D gene is possibly TRBD1 (5 bases). Per the germline V gene, CDR1 is MNHEY and CDR2 is SVGAGI. The CDR3 spans 16 residues. V was pared by 0 bases and J by 3 bases, with 14 bases between. CDR3 sequence: CASSYSPGLGHTEAFF. CDR3 sequence (DNA): TGTGCCAGCAGTTACTCGCCAGGATTGGGGCACACTGAAGCTTTCTTT.

This clonotype has more than one count but fewer than ten. V is TRBV7-8 and J is TRBJ2-3; D not certain. The CDR3 extends over 14 amino acids. Trimming removed 5 bases from V and 0 bases from J, with 9 bases in between. Germline CDR1 SGHVS, CDR2 FQNEAQ. The CDR3 coding sequence is TGTGCCAGCAGCCGTGGTGGGAGCACAGATACGCAGTATTTT. Amino acid sequence: CASSRGGSTDTQYF.

The chain uses TRBV12-3 or TRBV12-4 and TRBJ2-3; tentative D call: TRBD2 (6 bases). CDR3 size: 16 residues. Trimming stripped 5 bases from V and 0 bases from J, with 15 bases between. DNA of the CDR3: TGTGCCAGCAGTCCCGGTTATGCGGGGAGCACAGATACGCAGTATTTT. This translates into CASSPGYAGSTDTQYF.

V gene TRBV4-1 combines with J gene TRBJ1-2, with D possibly matching TRBD1 (5 bases). Germline V gives CDR1 MGHRA, CDR2 YSYEKL. This CDR3 contains 20 residues. Trimming pared 1 base from V and 4 bases from J, leaving 28 bases between. CDR3 in DNA: TGCGCCAGCAGCCAAGGTATCTGGGGACCAAACCTCAAAAATGCCTATGGCTACACCTTC. This gives the protein CASSQGIWGPNLKNAYGYTF.

This clonotype has more than one count but fewer than ten. The genes are TRBV7-2 and TRBJ2-7; no reliable D call. The length of the CDR3 is 13 residues. V lost 3 bases and J 0 bases, leaving 6 bases between the germline ends. CDR1 is SGHTA, CDR2 FQGNSA, per germline. The CDR3 DNA reads TGTGCCAGCAGCTTTGCGTCCTCCTACGAGCAGTACTTC. As protein: CASSFASSYEQYF.

This clonotype was detected a few times. The CDR3 nucleotides are TGTGCCAGCAGTCTCGGGACCCACAATGAGCAGTTCTTC. This encodes CASSLGTHNEQFF. The chain combines TRBV12-3 or TRBV12-4 with TRBJ2-1; D is perhaps TRBD1 or TRBD2 (5 bases each). Trimming shortened V by 5 bases and J by 5 bases, and 10 bases separated the two germline ends. This CDR3 has 13 amino acids.

This clonotype was found a few times. The rearrangement uses TRBV4-1 and TRBJ1-1; D gene ambiguous. The V end was cut by 2 bases, the J end by 1 base, with 8 bases between. CDR1 and CDR2 from the germline V gene are MGHRA and YSYEKL. The CDR3 runs 14 residues. The CDR3 protein is CASSQYTANTEAFF. CDR3 DNA sequence: TGCGCCAGCAGCCAATATACAGCGAACACTGAAGCTTTCTTT.

The sample holds a few counts of this clonotype. The chain is built from TRBV28 and TRBJ1-3; D is uncertain. CDR3 length equals 15 residues. The V end was cut by 2 bases, the J end by 2 bases, with 10 bases between. Germline CDR1 MDHEN, CDR2 SYDVKM. The CDR3 reads CASSLEWLPGNTIYF. DNA of the CDR3: TGTGCCAGCAGTTTAGAATGGCTACCTGGAAACACCATATATTTT. Filled out from reference TRBV28 and TRBJ1-3, the complete variable domain reads DVKVTQSSRYLVKRTGEKVFLECVQDMDHENMFWYRQDPGLGLRLIYFSYDVKMKEKGDIPEGYSVSREKKERFSLILESASTNQTSMYLCASSLEWLPGNTIYFGEGSWLTVV.

This clonotype has only a few counts. This chain uses TRBV4-3 with TRBJ1-4; no definite D call. CDR3 size: 15 residues. Germline CDR1 LGHNA, CDR2 YSLEER. Trimming took 0 bases from V and 3 from J, leaving 8 bases between them. DNA of the CDR3: TGCGCCAGCAGCCAAGATGGCAGTCCTAATGAAAAACTGTTTTTT. Protein product: CASSQDGSPNEKLFF.

The chain carries TRBV29-1 and TRBJ1-1, with D possibly matching TRBD1 (5 bases). V shed 8 bases and J shed 2 bases, with 18 bases lying between them. The CDR3 sequence is 14 residues long. Germline V gene sequence: CDR1 SQVTM, CDR2 ANQGSEA. The CDR3 protein is CSPWAGSENTEAFF. The CDR3 DNA reads as TGCAGCCCCTGGGCAGGGTCGGAAAACACTGAAGCTTTCTTT.

This chain connects TRBV7-2 to TRBJ2-6; D gene ambiguous. This CDR3 has 15 residues. Germline V gene lookup returns CDR1 SGHTA and CDR2 FQGNSA. Trimming removed 3 bases at V and 0 bases at J, with 6 bases between. The CDR3 DNA follows: TGTGCCAGCAGCTTTCAGGACTCTGGGGCCAACGTCCTGACTTTC. Translated, it gives CASSFQDSGANVLTF.

This clonotype was found a few times. The genes are TRBV7-2 and TRBJ1-5, with 7 positions matching TRBD1. Per germline, CDR1 SGHTA and CDR2 FQGNSA. Trimming removed 5 bases from V and 4 bases from J; junction bases left unmatched: 8. This CDR3 region has 15 residues. CDR3 in DNA: TGTGCCAGCAGCCCGGTAGGGGGCCCTAATCAGCCCCAGCATTTT. Translated: CASSPVGGPNQPQHF.

This clonotype came up a few times. The chain employs TRBV27 and TRBJ2-2, with 10 bases matching TRBD1. This CDR3 is built from 17 residues. J lost 7 bases, V lost 1 base, and 9 bases had no gene match. Germline V gene data show CDR1 as MNHEY and CDR2 as SMNVEV (reference sequence). In DNA form, the CDR3 reads TGTGCCAGCAGTTTATACGGGACAGGGGAATATAGCGGGGAGCTGTTTTTT. Amino acid sequence: CASSLYGTGEYSGELFF.

This clonotype has only a few counts. The CDR3 region has the DNA TGTGCCAGCAGCTCTACCGGGACCCCCGAGGGCACTGAAGCTTTCTTT. This translates into CASSSTGTPEGTEAFF. The chain recombines TRBV5-6 with TRBJ1-1; D is possibly TRBD1 (5 bases). The germline CDR1 and CDR2 sequences are SGHDT and YYEEEE. This CDR3 has 16 residues. Trimming left V 3 bases short and J 4 bases short, with 19 bases between.

This clonotype was seen repeatedly, ten times or more. The chain links TRBV4-3 to TRBJ2-2; 12 bases map to TRBD2. This CDR3 has 18 amino acids. From germline, CDR1 is LGHNA and CDR2 YSLEER. Trimming cost V 0 bases and J 6 bases; bases outside gene matches: 8. CDR3 residues: CASSQDWLAGGQAGELFF. In nucleotides, the CDR3 is TGCGCCAGCAGCCAAGATTGGCTAGCGGGGGGGCAGGCCGGGGAGCTGTTTTTT.

This clonotype occurred a few times. The chain couples TRBV2 to TRBJ2-3; TRBD2 is a possible D gene (6 bases). This CDR3 has 13 amino acids. V shed 6 bases and J shed 3 bases, with 10 bases lying between them. CDR1 SNHLY and CDR2 FYNNEI come from the germline V gene. The CDR3 DNA sequence: TGTGCCAGCAGGGAGGGTATTACAGATACGCAGTATTTT. It is translated as CASREGITDTQYF.